A selection of T cell receptor beta chains follows, all from one sample in a study of blood T cell repertoires in COVID-19. Generated by immunoSEQ multiplex PCR, the TCRdb table keeps only in-frame clones and is missing some. The sample includes some 380,000 clones, over 75% of them seen just once. The material sequenced was PBMCs or T cells enriched from blood (not recorded which). All receptors derive from a man aged 30 to 39 who had recovered from COVID-19. The CDR3 runs from the conserved cysteine through the conserved F or W. A D gene is named only where the DNA matches it firmly. Clone sizes are given selectively: once, few, many, or a class where the clone is expanded.

clone size: NA
D gene: TRBD1
V gene: TRBV2
J gene: TRBJ1-1
CDR3 length: 15
CDR3 protein: CASSTWTGGDTEAFF
CDR3 DNA: TGTGCCAGCAGTACCTGGACAGGGGGGGACACTGAAGCTTTCTTT

clone size: NA
D gene: NA
V gene: TRBV21-1
J gene: TRBJ2-7
CDR3 length: 16
CDR3 protein: CASSKVRYSNSYEQYF
CDR3 DNA: TGTGCCAGCAGCAAAGTCCGATACTCAAACTCCTACGAGCAGTACTTC

clone size: NA
D gene: TRBD1
V gene: TRBV6-1
J gene: TRBJ1-1
CDR3 length: 17
CDR3 protein: CASSADYRGWMNTEAFF
CDR3 DNA: TGTGCCAGCAGTGCAGACTACAGGGGGTGGATGAACACTGAAGCTTTCTTT

clone size: NA
D gene: TRBD1
V gene: TRBV2
J gene: TRBJ1-5
CDR3 length: 14
CDR3 protein: CASSSTGTGQPQHF
CDR3 DNA: TGTGCCAGCAGTTCGACAGGGACCGGGCAGCCCCAGCATTTT

clone size: NA
D gene: NA
V gene: TRBV6-1
J gene: TRBJ1-2
CDR3 length: 15
CDR3 protein: CASSEARTVGYGYTF
CDR3 DNA: TGTGCCAGCAGTGAAGCAAGGACAGTGGGCTATGGCTACACCTTC

clone size: NA
D gene: NA
V gene: TRBV4-1
J gene: TRBJ1-6
CDR3 length: 13
CDR3 protein: CASSQAVNSPLHF
CDR3 DNA: TGCGCCAGCAGCCAAGCCGTCAATTCACCCCTCCACTTT

clone size: NA
D gene: TRBD1
V gene: TRBV27
J gene: TRBJ1-1
CDR3 length: 16
CDR3 protein: CASSPGAGTGRTEAFF
CDR3 DNA: TGTGCCAGCAGTCCCGGGGCCGGGACAGGGAGGACTGAAGCTTTCTTT

clone size: once
D gene: TRBD1
V gene: TRBV6-4
J gene: TRBJ1-2
CDR3 length: 12
CDR3 protein: CASLKTGDGYTF
CDR3 DNA: TGTGCCAGCCTTAAGACAGGGGATGGCTACACCTTC

clone size: NA
D gene: NA
V gene: TRBV30
J gene: TRBJ1-5
CDR3 length: 15
CDR3 protein: CAWSVRGDLNQPQHF
CDR3 DNA: TGTGCCTGGAGTGTACGGGGGGACCTCAATCAGCCCCAGCATTTT

clone size: NA
D gene: NA
V gene: TRBV10-3
J gene: TRBJ1-1
CDR3 length: 12
CDR3 protein: CAIRSRDTEAFF
CDR3 DNA: TGTGCCATCAGGAGCAGGGACACTGAAGCTTTCTTT

clone size: once
D gene: NA
V gene: TRBV6-1
J gene: TRBJ1-5
CDR3 length: 16
CDR3 protein: CASSEITAHSNQPQHF
CDR3 DNA: TGTGCCAGCAGTGAAATTACAGCCCATAGCAATCAGCCCCAGCATTTT

clone size: once
D gene: NA
V gene: TRBV7-8
J gene: TRBJ2-5
CDR3 length: 14
CDR3 protein: CASNTPGNQETQYF
CDR3 DNA: TGTGCCAGCAATACCCCAGGGAACCAAGAGACCCAGTACTTC

clone size: NA
D gene: NA
V gene: TRBV4-2
J gene: TRBJ1-6
CDR3 length: 15
CDR3 protein: CASSQDTGENSPLHF
CDR3 DNA: TGTGCCAGCAGCCAAGATACCGGGGAGAACTCACCCCTCCACTTT

clone size: medium-sized
D gene: NA
V gene: TRBV5-4
J gene: TRBJ2-3
CDR3 length: 15
CDR3 protein: CASSLGGVSTDTQYF
CDR3 DNA: TGTGCCAGCAGCTTGGGGGGGGTTAGCACAGATACGCAGTATTTT

clone size: NA
D gene: NA
V gene: TRBV30
J gene: TRBJ2-2
CDR3 length: 15
CDR3 protein: CAWSGGTGWAGELFF
CDR3 DNA: TGTGCCTGGAGTGGAGGAACGGGGTGGGCCGGGGAGCTGTTTTTT

clone size: NA
D gene: NA
V gene: TRBV30
J gene: TRBJ2-3
CDR3 length: 13
CDR3 protein: CAWSLQQGDTQYF
CDR3 DNA: TGTGCCTGGAGCTTACAACAGGGTGATACGCAGTATTTT

clone size: NA
D gene: NA
V gene: TRBV6-1
J gene: TRBJ1-1
CDR3 length: 11
CDR3 protein: CATREGTEAFF
CDR3 DNA: TGTGCCACCAGGGAGGGGACTGAAGCTTTCTTT

clone size: NA
D gene: NA
V gene: TRBV3-1/TRBV3-2
J gene: TRBJ2-5
CDR3 length: 16
CDR3 protein: CASRSNLRGAGETQYF
CDR3 DNA: TGTGCCAGCAGATCCAATCTTCGGGGGGCCGGAGAGACCCAGTACTTC

clone size: NA
D gene: NA
V gene: TRBV4-3
J gene: TRBJ1-2
CDR3 length: 16
CDR3 protein: CASSQDLGRVNYGYTF
CDR3 DNA: TGCGCCAGCAGCCAAGATTTGGGCAGGGTGAACTATGGCTACACCTTC

clone size: NA
D gene: TRBD2
V gene: TRBV11-2
J gene: TRBJ2-5
CDR3 length: 14
CDR3 protein: CASRSSGGVETQYF
CDR3 DNA: TGTGCCAGCAGATCTAGCGGGGGGGTAGAGACCCAGTACTTC

clone size: NA
D gene: TRBD2
V gene: TRBV3-1/TRBV3-2
J gene: TRBJ2-5
CDR3 length: 17
CDR3 protein: CASSQEPTGGSRETQYF
CDR3 DNA: TGTGCCAGCAGCCAAGAGCCGACCGGGGGGTCCCGGGAGACCCAGTACTTC

clone size: few
D gene: NA
V gene: TRBV27
J gene: TRBJ2-3
CDR3 length: 15
CDR3 protein: CASSLQRPPTDTQYF
CDR3 DNA: TGTGCCAGCAGCCTACAGAGACCACCCACAGATACGCAGTATTTT

clone size: NA
D gene: TRBD1
V gene: TRBV5-1
J gene: TRBJ2-1
CDR3 length: 16
CDR3 protein: CASSLAGGTGFNEQFF
CDR3 DNA: TGCGCCAGCAGCTTGGCCGGCGGGACAGGGTTTAATGAGCAGTTCTTC

clone size: NA
D gene: NA
V gene: TRBV27
J gene: TRBJ2-1
CDR3 length: 16
CDR3 protein: CASTPLGEVAINEQFF
CDR3 DNA: TGTGCCAGCACCCCCCTTGGGGAGGTCGCCATCAATGAGCAGTTCTTC

clone size: NA
D gene: TRBD1
V gene: TRBV18
J gene: TRBJ2-7
CDR3 length: 14
CDR3 protein: CASSLGQDSYEQYF
CDR3 DNA: TGTGCCAGCTCACTGGGACAGGACTCCTACGAGCAGTACTTC

clone size: NA
D gene: TRBD1
V gene: TRBV2
J gene: TRBJ1-6
CDR3 length: 13
CDR3 protein: CASSQGYNSPLHF
CDR3 DNA: TGTGCCAGCTCACAGGGGTACAATTCACCCCTCCACTTT

clone size: NA
D gene: NA
V gene: TRBV4-2
J gene: TRBJ2-7
CDR3 length: 13
CDR3 protein: CASSGKGTYEQYF
CDR3 DNA: TGTGCCAGCTCCGGTAAGGGGACCTACGAGCAGTACTTC

clone size: NA
D gene: NA
V gene: TRBV4-1
J gene: TRBJ2-7
CDR3 length: 14
CDR3 protein: CASSQYREGYEQYF
CDR3 DNA: TGCGCCAGCAGCCAATACCGGGAAGGGTACGAGCAGTACTTC